Following are 2 T cell receptor beta chains from one sample sequenced in a study of blood T cell repertoires in COVID-19. Sequencing was performed with immunoSEQ multiplex PCR; in TCRdb, only in-frame clones are kept and a portion is missing. The sample lists 100,000 to 150,000 clones, around four fifths seen once, with 6% in the top ten. Sequencing was done on a sample of peripheral blood. Source of these receptors: a man of 80 years or more with COVID-19, enrolled during active disease.

The V call is TRBV18, the J call TRBJ2-7, with D possibly matching TRBD2 (6 bases). The CDR3 loop spans 14 amino acids. CDR1 KGHSH and CDR2 LQKENI come from the germline V gene. V gave up 2 bases and J gave up 7 bases, with 15 bases separating them. CDR3 coding DNA: TGTGCCAGCTCACCAGGACTATCCAATCTTGAGCAGTACTTC. Encoded protein: CASSPGLSNLEQYF.

The chain joins TRBV5-1 to TRBJ2-7; the match to TRBD2 covers 7 bases. The CDR3 is made up of 16 amino acids. J gave up 5 bases and V 0 bases, and 11 bases lay outside the gene matches. The germline gives CDR1 SGHRS, CDR2 YFSETQ. The CDR3 DNA sequence: TGCGCCAGCAGCTTGGCTGCGGGAGTGAACGACGACGAGCAGTACTTC. Its translation is CASSLAAGVNDDEQYF. Full variable domain (rest looked up from reference TRBV5-1 and TRBJ2-7): KAGVTQTPRYLIKTRGQQVTLSCSPISGHRSVSWYQQTPGQGLQFLFEYFSETQRNKGNFPGRFSGRQFSNSRSEMNVSTLELGDSALYLCASSLAAGVNDDEQYFGPGTRLTVT.